This entry lists 27 T cell receptor beta chains sequenced from one sample in a study of blood T cell repertoires in COVID-19. Some clones are missing from TCRdb's copy, which holds only in-frame ones; the method was immunoSEQ multiplex PCR. The sample comprises about 480,000 clones, around nine tenths of which are singletons, and 1.5% to 2% rests with the top ten. The sample comprised PBMCs or T cells enriched from blood (not recorded which). The receptors here all came from a woman aged 40 to 49 who had recovered from COVID-19.

The V and J genes are TRBV25-1 and TRBJ2-7; 10 positions agree with TRBD1. The CDR3 length is 14 residues. V shed 5 bases and J 7 bases; nucleotides not matched to a gene: 8. Germline assignment: CDR1 MGHDK and CDR2 SYGVNS. This chain's CDR3 is CASSLSGQGGEQYF. The CDR3 nucleotides read TGTGCCAGCAGTTTGTCTGGACAGGGGGGGGAGCAGTACTTC.

The chain carries TRBV6-5 and TRBJ1-5; 7 nucleotides line up with TRBD1. Germline V gene data show CDR1 as MNHEY and CDR2 as SVGAGI. V was clipped by 5 bases and J by 4 bases; unmatched bases: 5. The length of the CDR3 is 14 residues. As DNA, the CDR3 is TGTGCCAGCAGTCCTACAGGGGAGAATCAGCCCCAGCATTTT. Encoded protein: CASSPTGENQPQHF.

This chain links TRBV29-1 with TRBJ2-7; D gene unclear. There are 15 residues in the CDR3. The germline V gene encodes CDR1 SQVTM and CDR2 ANQGSEA. Trimming shortened V by 0 bases and J by 0 bases, and 12 bases separated the two germline ends. CDR3 nucleotide sequence: TGCAGCGTTGAAGATCGGCACAGAAACTCCTACGAGCAGTACTTC. The encoded protein is CSVEDRHRNSYEQYF.

The chain combines TRBV5-8 with TRBJ2-7; D is unclear. Germline CDR1 SGHTS, CDR2 YDEGEE. The CDR3 length is 14 residues. The V end was cut by 2 bases, the J end by 0 bases, with 9 bases between. The CDR3 is CASSLAGISYEQYF. The CDR3 bases are TGTGCCAGCAGCTTAGCAGGCATCTCCTACGAGCAGTACTTC.

The V gene is TRBV5-1, the J gene TRBJ2-1; D may be TRBD2 (6 bases). Germline V gene data show CDR1 as SGHRS and CDR2 as YFSETQ. V lost 0 bases and J 4 bases, leaving 11 bases between the germline ends. The length of the CDR3 is 15 residues. CDR3 nucleotide sequence: TGCGCCAGCAGCTTGGTGGCTAGCGCGTACAATGAGCAGTTCTTC. This gives the protein CASSLVASAYNEQFF.

This chain connects TRBV10-3 to TRBJ1-4, with D possibly matching TRBD1 (6 bases). Germline CDR1 is ENHRY and CDR2 is SYGVKD. Trimming took 2 bases from V and 4 from J, leaving 8 bases between them. This CDR3 has 14 residues. The CDR3 spells CAISETGNNEKLFF. The CDR3 coding sequence is TGTGCCATCAGTGAGACAGGGAATAATGAAAAACTGTTTTTT.

The CDR3 sequence is CASSLDSVLNTGELFF. DNA for the CDR3: TGTGCCAGCAGCTTAGATAGTGTACTAAACACCGGGGAGCTGTTTTTT. The chain uses TRBV7-2 and TRBJ2-2; no firm D call. The germline V gene has CDR1 SGHTA and CDR2 FQGNSA. V lost 1 base and J lost 2, with 11 bases in between. The CDR3 extends over 16 amino acids.

The genes are TRBV5-1 and TRBJ2-5; 7 bases line up with TRBD2. J was trimmed by 4 bases and V by 0 bases; bases with no gene match: 6. Germline V gene data show CDR1 as SGHRS and CDR2 as YFSETQ. This CDR3 has 15 residues. The CDR3 here is CASSLAPASGETQYF. Written as DNA, the CDR3 is TGCGCCAGCAGCTTGGCCCCGGCTAGCGGAGAGACCCAGTACTTC.

This sequence joins TRBV2 and TRBJ2-1, with D perhaps TRBD2 (6 bases). The CDR3 contains 14 residues. Per the germline V gene, CDR1 is SNHLY and CDR2 is FYNNEI. Trimming took off 3 bases at V and 4 bases at J, with 10 bases between the two ends. This CDR3 is CASSDGTRYNEQFF. The CDR3, as DNA: TGTGCCAGCAGTGACGGGACTCGTTACAATGAGCAGTTCTTC.

This clone was detected once. V and J are TRBV7-8 and TRBJ1-2; TRBD1 is a possible D gene (6 bases). CDR1 is SGHVS, CDR2 FQNEAQ, per germline. V was trimmed by 8 bases and J by 4 bases, leaving 14 bases between them. The CDR3 has 13 amino acids. The CDR3, as DNA: TGTGCCAGCGGCCAGGGACATTCCTATGGCTACACCTTC. Translation: CASGQGHSYGYTF. Variable domain in full (rest from reference TRBV7-8 and TRBJ1-2): GAGVSQSPRYKVAKRGQDVALRCDPISGHVSLFWYQQALGQGPEFLTYFQNEAQLDKSGLPSDRFFAERPEGSVSTLKIQRTQQEDSAVYLCASGQGHSYGYTFGSGTRLTVV.

DNA for the CDR3: TGTGCCAGCAGTTACAAACCGGGACAGGGTCAAGAGACCCAGTACTTC. Its translation: CASSYKPGQGQETQYF. The rearrangement links TRBV6-5 to TRBJ2-5; 9 bases line up with TRBD1. CDR1 and CDR2 from the germline V gene are MNHEY and SVGAGI. With 2 bases clipped from V and 2 bases from J, the junction kept 6 bases outside the gene matches. This CDR3 has 16 residues.

The chain has TRBV6-5 and TRBJ2-5, with 8 bases that match TRBD2. Germline CDR1 MNHEY, CDR2 SVGAGI. The CDR3 consists of 14 residues. Losses at the gene ends were 4 bases for V and 1 base for J; bases not matched to a gene: 2. In DNA, the CDR3 is TGTGCCAGCAGTTTCGGGACTAGCCAAGAGACCCAGTACTTC. Translated, it gives CASSFGTSQETQYF.

The chain employs TRBV6-2 or TRBV6-3 and TRBJ2-7; 7 nucleotides align to TRBD1. V was pared by 2 bases and J by 5 bases, with 3 bases of the junction left unmatched. From germline, CDR1 is MNHEY and CDR2 SVGEGT. The CDR3 is 13 residues long. CDR3 in amino acids: CASSYRTGHEQYF. The CDR3 coding sequence is TGTGCCAGCAGTTACAGGACAGGCCACGAGCAGTACTTC.

V gene TRBV7-6 combines with J gene TRBJ2-7; D is possibly TRBD1 (6 bases). V shed 1 base and J shed 2 bases, with 15 bases lying between them. The V gene's germline CDR1 is SGHVS and CDR2 FNYEAQ. The length of the CDR3 is 16 residues. This CDR3 reads CASSLELADSTYEQYF. The CDR3 DNA sequence: TGTGCCAGCAGCTTAGAGTTGGCGGACAGCACCTACGAGCAGTACTTC.

The V gene is TRBV11-3, the J gene TRBJ1-2; TRBD1 agrees at 7 bases. V gave up 1 base and J gave up 7 bases; unmatched junction bases: 6. The CDR3 has 14 amino acids. The germline gives CDR1 SGHNT, CDR2 YENEEA. The CDR3: CASSLASGTAGYTF. The CDR3 bases are TGTGCCAGCAGCTTAGCATCCGGGACAGCTGGCTACACCTTC.

The rearrangement links TRBV6-5 to TRBJ1-6; D uncertain. This CDR3 has 14 residues. The germline V and J ends were trimmed by 6 bases and 10 bases, with 16 bases remaining between them. Germline V gene sequence: CDR1 MNHEY, CDR2 SVGAGI. CDR3 amino acids: CASSTVQEGSPLHF. The CDR3 bases are TGTGCCAGCAGCACCGTTCAGGAGGGATCACCCCTCCACTTT.

This clone was seen just once. This rearrangement joins TRBV7-8 to TRBJ1-4; no definite D call. The CDR3 runs 15 residues. Trimming took off 5 bases at V and 0 bases at J, with 10 bases between the two ends. Germline assignment: CDR1 SGHVS and CDR2 FQNEAQ. The CDR3 is CASSITAATNEKLFF. CDR3 bases: TGTGCCAGCAGCATTACAGCCGCAACTAATGAAAAACTGTTTTTT.

This clone was detected only a few times. This rearrangement joins TRBV10-3 to TRBJ2-7; 7 bases are shared with TRBD1. V dropped 3 bases and J dropped 3; count of bases not matched to a gene: 5. Germline V gene data show CDR1 as ENHRY and CDR2 as SYGVKD. This CDR3 spans 14 amino acids. This CDR3 reads CAISEGGEYYEQYF. For the CDR3, the DNA is TGTGCCATCAGTGAAGGGGGCGAATACTACGAGCAGTACTTC.

Here the CDR3 reads CASSPGGAFAKNIQYF. CDR3 bases: TGTGCCAGCAGCCCAGGGGGAGCGTTTGCCAAAAACATTCAGTACTTC. The chain uses TRBV5-5 and TRBJ2-4, with 7 positions matching TRBD1. CDR1 is SGHKS, CDR2 YYEKEE, per germline (reference sequence). With 4 bases clipped from V and 1 base from J, the junction kept 8 bases outside the gene matches. The CDR3 covers 16 residues.

V usage is TRBV15 and J usage is TRBJ2-5; a possible D gene is TRBD2 (6 bases). Trimming removed 9 bases from V and 3 bases from J, with 11 bases in between. Germline CDR1 reads LNHNV; CDR2 reads YYDKDF (reference sequence). The CDR3 loop spans 12 amino acids. The CDR3 nucleotides read TGTGCCACTTCCCGACTAGAAGAGACCCAGTACTTC. The encoded protein is CATSRLEETQYF.

The rearrangement links TRBV7-2 to TRBJ2-1; 7 nucleotides match TRBD1. V shed 7 bases and J 9 bases; nucleotides not matched to a gene: 12. The CDR3 spans 14 residues. The V gene's germline CDR1 is SGHTA and CDR2 FQGNSA. CDR3 DNA sequence: TGTGCCAGCACCGGAACAGGGGTTTCGGGTGAGCAGTTCTTC. Its protein product is CASTGTGVSGEQFF.

The chain combines TRBV29-1 with TRBJ2-7; TRBD1 matches 8 bases. With V trimmed by 4 bases and J by 3 bases, 5 bases remained unmatched. CDR1 and CDR2 (germline): SQVTM, ANQGSEA. This CDR3 is 13 amino acids long. CDR3: CSVGAGGFYEQYF. The CDR3 DNA is TGCAGCGTTGGGGCAGGGGGCTTCTACGAGCAGTACTTC.

This chain connects TRBV20-1 to TRBJ2-1; the D is unclear. The V end was cut by 3 bases, the J end by 6 bases, with 6 bases between. Germline lookup yields CDR1 DFQATT and CDR2 SNEGSKA (reference sequence). The CDR3 sequence is 11 residues long. The CDR3 spells CSASQANEQFF. The DNA of the CDR3 is TGCAGTGCTAGTCAGGCCAATGAGCAGTTCTTC.

The chain uses TRBV11-2 and TRBJ2-2; 9 bases agree with TRBD1. Germline-derived CDR1 and CDR2 are SGHAT and FQNNGV. V lost 5 bases and J lost 7; bases outside the gene matches: 8. The CDR3 loop spans 15 amino acids. In nucleotides, the CDR3 is TGTGCCAGCAGCCGCGGGACAGGGAGTGGCGGGGAGCTGTTTTTT. Residues: CASSRGTGSGGELFF.

Here the CDR3 reads CASSYVAGSYEQYF. The CDR3 region has the DNA TGTGCCAGCAGTTATGTGGCGGGATCCTACGAGCAGTACTTC. V gene TRBV6-2 or TRBV6-3 combines with J gene TRBJ2-7; TRBD2 is a possible D gene (6 bases). Trimming pared 3 bases from V and 1 base from J, leaving 10 bases between. Germline V gene data show CDR1 as MNHEY and CDR2 as SVGEGT. This CDR3 has 14 amino acids.

This clone has only one observation. V usage is TRBV7-2 and J usage is TRBJ2-1, with TRBD1 identical over 7 bases. V was pared by 5 bases and J by 5 bases, with 6 bases of the junction left unmatched. The CDR3 is made up of 14 amino acids. Looked up from germline, CDR1 is SGHTA and CDR2 is FQGNSA. CDR3 sequence reads: CASSLMTGNNEQFF. The DNA of the CDR3 is TGTGCCAGCAGCCTTATGACAGGGAACAATGAGCAGTTCTTC.

The rearrangement joins TRBV28 to TRBJ1-1; no definite D call. CDR1 MDHEN and CDR2 SYDVKM come from the germline V gene. Trimming removed 3 bases at V and 1 base at J, with 6 bases between. The CDR3 is 13 amino acids. The CDR3 here is CASSFSGNTEAFF. CDR3 bases: TGTGCCAGCAGTTTTTCAGGGAACACTGAAGCTTTCTTT.